The subject of this entry is one T cell receptor (beta chain). A multiplex PCR was run with 60 Vbeta primers and 13 Jbeta primers. Sequencing used immunoSEQ multiplex PCR; TCRdb keeps in-frame clones, though not all of them. The table includes tens of thousands of clones, about 66% detected once. Germline CDR1 is MNHNS and CDR2 is SASEGT. CDR3 length: 14 amino acids. V lost 6 bases and J lost 8, with 19 bases in between. This record comes from a study of cytomegalovirus exposure and HLA in healthy donors. The sequencing input was PBMCs. This sequence was found in a man aged 45-60 years in good health and CMV-seropositive. V is TRBV6-1 and J is TRBJ1-1, with D possibly TRBD1 on 6 matching bases. CDR3 sequence reads: CASRYTEGVREAFF. The CDR3 bases are TGTGCCAGCAGATATACTGAGGGGGTTCGGGAAGCTTTCTTT.